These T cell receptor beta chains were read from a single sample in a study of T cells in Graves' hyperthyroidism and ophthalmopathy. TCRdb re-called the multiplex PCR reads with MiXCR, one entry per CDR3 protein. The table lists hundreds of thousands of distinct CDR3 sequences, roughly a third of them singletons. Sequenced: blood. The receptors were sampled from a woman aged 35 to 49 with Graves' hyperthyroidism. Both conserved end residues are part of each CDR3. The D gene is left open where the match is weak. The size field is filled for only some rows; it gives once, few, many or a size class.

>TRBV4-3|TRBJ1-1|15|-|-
TGCGCCAGCAGCCAAGGGCCGTGGGTGGGCGCTGAAGCTTTCTTT
CASSQGPWVGAEAFF
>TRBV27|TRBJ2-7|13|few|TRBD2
TGTGCGAGGACTAGCGGATTATTTTTTGAGCAGTACTTC
CARTSGLFFEQYF
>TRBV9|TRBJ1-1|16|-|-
TGTGCCAGCAGCGGGGGTTCCGGGCTTCCTTTCACTGAAGCTTTCTTT
CASSGGSGLPFTEAFF
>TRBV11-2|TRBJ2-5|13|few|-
TGTACCAGCAGCCTGGCAGGCCAAGAGACCCAGTACTTC
CTSSLAGQETQYF
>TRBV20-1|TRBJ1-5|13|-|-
TGCAGCGAGGACGGGGGGCCTGGGCAGCCCCAGCATTTT
CSEDGGPGQPQHF
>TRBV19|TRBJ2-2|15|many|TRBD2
TGTGCCAGTTGCGTAGCTGCTAGCGGGGGAGGGGAGCTGTTTTTT
CASCVAASGGGELFF
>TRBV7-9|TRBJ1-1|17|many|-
TGTGCCAGCAGCTTGGAGTGGGTTCGGGCCGAGGACACTGAAGCTTTCTTT
CASSLEWVRAEDTEAFF
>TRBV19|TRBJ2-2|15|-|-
TGTGCCAGTAGTATAGCGGGGGCCAGGTGGGGGGAGCTGTTTTTT
CASSIAGARWGELFF
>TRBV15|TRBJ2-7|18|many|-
TGTGCCACCAGCAGAGATCCCCATACAGGCCCATCCAACTACGAGCAGTACTTC
CATSRDPHTGPSNYEQYF
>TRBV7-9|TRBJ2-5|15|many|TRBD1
TGTGCCAGCAGCTTCAGGACAGGGGGCGAAGAGACCCAGTACTTC
CASSFRTGGEETQYF
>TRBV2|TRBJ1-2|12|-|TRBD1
TGTGCCAGCAGAGGGACAGCCGGGCCCTACACCTTC
CASRGTAGPYTF
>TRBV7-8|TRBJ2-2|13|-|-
TGTGCCAGCAGCACCCGGGGGAGCGGGGAGCTGTTTTTT
CASSTRGSGELFF
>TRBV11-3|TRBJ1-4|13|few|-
TGTGCCAGCAGCCCCCGGACAGAGGGGAAACTGTTTTTT
CASSPRTEGKLFF
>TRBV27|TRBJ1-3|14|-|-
TGTGCCAGCAGTATGACAGGTCCTGGAAACACCATATATTTT
CASSMTGPGNTIYF
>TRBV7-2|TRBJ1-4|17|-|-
TGTGCCAGCAGCTTAGTCCTTCAAGGGGTAAACGGTGAAAAACTGTTTTTT
CASSLVLQGVNGEKLFF
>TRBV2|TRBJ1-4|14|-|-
TGTGCCAGCAGTGAAATGGGTAACCATGAAAAACTGTTTTTT
CASSEMGNHEKLFF
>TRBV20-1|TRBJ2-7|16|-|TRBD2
TGCAGTGCTAGAGATGACAGACTAGCGGGACCCTACGAGCAGTACTTC
CSARDDRLAGPYEQYF
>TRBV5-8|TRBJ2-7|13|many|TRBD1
TGTGCCAGCAGCCACGACAGGGTCTACGAGCAGTACTTC
CASSHDRVYEQYF
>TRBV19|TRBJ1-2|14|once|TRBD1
TGTGCCAGTAGTGCTCAGGGGGTCGCCTATGGCTACACCTTC
CASSAQGVAYGYTF
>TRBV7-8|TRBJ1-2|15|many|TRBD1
TGTGCCAGCAGCTTGGGGACAGGGAGTCTCAGGGGCTACACCTTC
CASSLGTGSLRGYTF
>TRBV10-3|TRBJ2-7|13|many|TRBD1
TGTGCCATCAGGGGGACAGGCTCCTACGAGCAGTACTTC
CAIRGTGSYEQYF
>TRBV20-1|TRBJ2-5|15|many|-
TGCAGTGCTAGAGATTCCAGGGGATGGCAAGAGACCCAGTACTTC
CSARDSRGWQETQYF
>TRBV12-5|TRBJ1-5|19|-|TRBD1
TGTGCCAGCAGTTTCCCTACGGACAGGGCCCTGGGGGTGAATCAGCCCCAGCATTTT
CASSFPTDRALGVNQPQHF
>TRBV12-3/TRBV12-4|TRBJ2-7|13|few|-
TGTGCCAGCAGTGCAGCAGGGGTCTACGAGCAGTACTTC
CASSAAGVYEQYF